A selection of T cell receptor beta chains follows, all from one sample in a study of T cell repertoires in cytomegalovirus infection. TCRdb analysed the reads with MiXCR anew, one entry per CDR3 protein. The repertoire consists of some 560,000 distinct CDR3 sequences, with over 35% occurring once and the leading ten covering over 45%. No cognate antigen is known for these TCRs. The sample here was cultured PBMCs, taken from culture after CMV antigen stimulation. These receptors were obtained from a human donor in good health (CMV status not recorded). Some clones in this sample may be carry-over from other donors' samples. Each CDR3 is given with its conserved first and last residue. The order of the fields is clone size, D gene, V gene, J gene, CDR3 DNA, CDR3 protein. D genes are given only for firm matches. Clone size appears in some rows only: once, few, many, or a class for an expanded clone.

few	.	TRBV5-6	TRBJ2-3	TGTGCCAGCAAGGTCGAGGGTGTGGCGGGGCGACTCACAGATACGCAGTATTTT	CASKVEGVAGRLTDTQYF
few	TRBD1	TRBV7-2	TRBJ2-1	TGTGCCAGCAACGGAGGGACAGGGCCCATAAATGAGCAGTTCTTC	CASNGGTGPINEQFF
once	.	TRBV14	TRBJ2-3	TGTGCCAGCAGCCCCTGGATTTCCACAGATACGCAGTATTTT	CASSPWISTDTQYF
.	TRBD1	TRBV7-2	TRBJ2-2	TGTGCCAGCAGCTCAAAAGGACAGGCGATACCGAACACCGGGGAGCTGTTTTTT	CASSSKGQAIPNTGELFF
many	TRBD2	TRBV7-2	TRBJ2-7	TGTGCCAGCAGCTCCAACATCCGGGACTACAGACGTAGCGAGCAGTACTTC	CASSSNIRDYRRSEQYF
.	TRBD2	TRBV7-2	TRBJ2-1	TGTGCCAGCAGACATGCCCTAGCGGGAGGACATGAGCAGTTCTTC	CASRHALAGGHEQFF
few	TRBD2	TRBV5-1	TRBJ2-7	TGCGCCAGCGAGCTGGGGACCATGAGCGGGAGTGGTTACGAGCAGTACTTC	CASELGTMSGSGYEQYF
.	TRBD2	TRBV6-5	TRBJ2-3	TGTGCCAGCAGTCCAGCGGGAGTGGGTACAGATACGCAGTATTTT	CASSPAGVGTDTQYF
.	TRBD1	TRBV12-3/TRBV12-4	TRBJ1-5	TGTGCCAGCAGTTACGGTGACAGGGGGCTCCAGCCCCAGCATTTT	CASSYGDRGLQPQHF
.	.	TRBV10-3	TRBJ2-2	TGTGCCGTCGGGGCTTCCACCACCGGGGAGCTGTTTTTT	CAVGASTTGELFF
.	.	TRBV10-3	TRBJ2-5	TGTGCCATCAGTGAGTCGGGGGGAGTCTCCAACGGAGAGACCCAGTACTTC	CAISESGGVSNGETQYF
many	.	TRBV7-2	TRBJ1-2	TGTGCCAGCAGCTTAACCCGGGCGGGAGGCTACACCTTC	CASSLTRAGGYTF
.	.	TRBV27	TRBJ2-3	TGTGCCAGCGGCTTCAGGGCAGATACGCAGTATTTT	CASGFRADTQYF
.	.	TRBV19	TRBJ1-1	TGTGCCAGTCGGCAGGGCGAATTGAACACTGAAGCTTTCTTT	CASRQGELNTEAFF
.	TRBD2	TRBV20-1	TRBJ2-2	TGCAGTGCTAGGATTAGCGGGGTGAACACCGGGGAGCTGTTTTTT	CSARISGVNTGELFF
.	.	TRBV27	TRBJ2-1	TGTGCCTCAGCAACGAGTTGGACAAAGGTTTCCTACAATGAGCAGTTCTTC	CASATSWTKVSYNEQFF
.	TRBD2	TRBV7-9	TRBJ2-1	TGTGCCAGCAGCGTCCCCTCGGGCGGGAGGGCCTCCTACAATGAGCAGTTCTTC	CASSVPSGGRASYNEQFF
many	.	TRBV7-2	TRBJ2-7	TGTGCCAGCAGCTTAGGGCCCTACTACGAGCAGTACTTC	CASSLGPYYEQYF
.	.	TRBV7-4	TRBJ2-1	TGTGCCAGCAGCGGGAAGACGGAACCCTACAATGAGCAGTTCTTC	CASSGKTEPYNEQFF
.	.	TRBV7-2	TRBJ2-3	TGTGCCAGCAGCTTACAGGGTATTGATACGCAGTATTTT	CASSLQGIDTQYF
.	.	TRBV29-1	TRBJ2-7	TGCAGCGTTGAAACAGCCAGGGGCTACGAGCAGTACTTC	CSVETARGYEQYF
.	.	TRBV4-2	TRBJ2-3	TGTGCCAGCAGCCAAGATCACCAGTTGAGGTACACAGATACGCAGTATTTT	CASSQDHQLRYTDTQYF
.	.	TRBV6-2/TRBV6-3	TRBJ1-5	TGTGCCAGCAGGGAGAGGTGGCAGCCCCAGCATTTT	CASRERWQPQHF
.	TRBD2	TRBV20-1	TRBJ2-3	TGCAGTGCCCGAATTAGCGGGAGGGCCCCCACAGATACGCAGTATTTT	CSARISGRAPTDTQYF
.	TRBD1	TRBV7-9	TRBJ1-1	TGTGCCAGCAGCCGCGGGACAGGGGGCACTGAAGCTTTCTTT	CASSRGTGGTEAFF
.	.	TRBV27	TRBJ1-1	TGTGCCAGCAGTTTCCCCGGTGTGGCTGAAGCTTTCTTT	CASSFPGVAEAFF
.	.	TRBV6-1	TRBJ1-5	TGTGCCAGCAGTGAATTTGGGGGAGGCGGTGCGGGCCAGCATTTT	CASSEFGGGGAGQHF
few	.	TRBV6-1	TRBJ1-4	TGTGCCAGCACGAAGTTGGCGAGGGCTAATGAAAAACTGTTTTTT	CASTKLARANEKLFF
.	.	TRBV4-1	TRBJ2-7	TGCGCCAGCAGCCAAGGGTTCGGCAGGAGGGAGCAGTACTTC	CASSQGFGRREQYF
.	TRBD1	TRBV6-8	TRBJ1-2	TGTGCCAGCAGCCCATCCTTCGGGACAGGGAACAACTATGGCTACACCTTC	CASSPSFGTGNNYGYTF
.	.	TRBV19	TRBJ1-4	TGTGCCAGTAGTACCTGGACCGTCGGGGTTGGTAAACTGTTTTTT	CASSTWTVGVGKLFF
many	.	TRBV7-2	TRBJ2-3	TGTGCCAGCAGCTTAGGGCCGCCGGGGGGCTCAGGCACAGATACGCAGTATTTT	CASSLGPPGGSGTDTQYF
.	.	TRBV28	TRBJ2-3	TGTGCCAGCAGTCCCAGGGAGTGGGGCACAGATACGCAGTATTTT	CASSPREWGTDTQYF
few	TRBD1	TRBV15	TRBJ1-1	TGTGCCACCAGCAGAGTTTCAACAGGGGGGAAAGCTTTCTTT	CATSRVSTGGKAFF
.	.	TRBV7-8	TRBJ2-5	TGTGCCAGCAGCTCTCGTGTTCAGGGCGACCAAGAGACCCAGTACTTC	CASSSRVQGDQETQYF
.	TRBD1	TRBV20-1	TRBJ1-4	TGCAGTGCTAGAGATGCTGGACAGGGAAATGAAAAACTGTTTTTT	CSARDAGQGNEKLFF
once	TRBD1	TRBV5-5	TRBJ2-3	TGTGCCAGCAGCTTTAGGGACAGGCTTGCAGATACGCAGTATTTT	CASSFRDRLADTQYF